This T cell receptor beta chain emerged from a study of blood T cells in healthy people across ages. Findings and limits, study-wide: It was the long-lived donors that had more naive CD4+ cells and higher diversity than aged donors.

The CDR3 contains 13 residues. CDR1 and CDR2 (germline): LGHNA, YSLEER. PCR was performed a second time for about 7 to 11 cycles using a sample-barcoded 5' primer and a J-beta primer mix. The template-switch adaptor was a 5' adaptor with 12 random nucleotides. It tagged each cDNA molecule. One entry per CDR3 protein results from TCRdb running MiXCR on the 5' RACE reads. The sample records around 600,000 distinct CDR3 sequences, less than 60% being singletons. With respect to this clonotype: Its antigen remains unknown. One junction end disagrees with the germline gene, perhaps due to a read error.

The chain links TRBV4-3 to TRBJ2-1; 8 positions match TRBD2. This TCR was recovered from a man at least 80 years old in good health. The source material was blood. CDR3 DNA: TGCGCCGGCAGCCAAGTACGCGGGAGGGAGCAGTTCTTC. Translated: CAGSQVRGREQFF.